The present TCR beta chain was sequenced within a study of blood T cells in healthy people across ages. As for the study in general: About one barcoded beta molecule per two T cells was the capture yield of template switching.

For the second PCR, which ran for about 6 to 12 cycles, a sample-barcoded 5' primer and a J-beta primer mix were used. TCRdb re-called the 5' RACE reads with MiXCR, one entry per CDR3 protein. The sample lists about a million distinct CDR3 sequences; about 44% were seen once. Per the germline V gene, CDR1 is SGHVS and CDR2 is FNYEAQ. V shed 5 bases and J 5 bases; nucleotides not matched to a gene: 7. The CDR3 is 15 amino acids. For this clonotype: Antigen unknown.

Total RNA was extracted at no less than 5.5 micrograms per sample. Study-level findings and limits: Using unsorted PBMCs precluded a conclusive naive versus antigen-experienced comparison. The percentage of naive T cells correlated strongly with TCR beta diversity.

The TCR sequence derives from a man under 40 in good health. Specimen: blood. The chain combines TRBV7-6 with TRBJ2-3, with 10 bases lining up with TRBD1. CDR3 region: CASSPTGGREDTQYF. The CDR3 coding sequence is TGTGCCAGCAGCCCGACAGGGGGCAGAGAAGATACGCAGTATTTT.